Included here is one T cell receptor beta chain sequence, with context. Its antigen is not identified. PCR involved 60 Vbeta and 13 Jbeta primers. Some clones are missing from TCRdb's copy, which holds only in-frame ones; the method was immunoSEQ multiplex PCR. The sample records approximately 150,000 clones, roughly 80% being singletons. The sample originates from a study of cytomegalovirus exposure and HLA in healthy donors. Study results and limitations: A later analysis revealed that TCR association rates differed between HLA loci, peaking at DRB1 and bottoming out at HLA-C. A list of roughly 160 TCR beta chains associated with cytomegalovirus was given. Later on, an analysis tied under 20,000 TCR beta sequences to HLA alleles at 0.05 false discovery rate.

Donors sampled were nominally healthy, though unrecorded immune exposures were likely. Looked up from germline, CDR1 is MNHNS and CDR2 is SASEGT. Trimming removed 5 bases at V and 1 base at J, with 9 bases between. CDR3 length: 15 amino acids. The V gene is TRBV6-1, the J gene TRBJ2-6; unclear D gene. The sequenced sample consisted of PBMCs. This clonotype originated in a male donor in good health and CMV-seronegative. Here the CDR3 DNA reads TGTGCCAGCAGTTCCCCTTTTTCTGGGGCCAACGTCCTGACTTTC. Amino acid sequence: CASSSPFSGANVLTF.